A selection of T cell receptor beta chains follows, all from one sample in a study of T cells in Graves' hyperthyroidism and ophthalmopathy. TCRdb re-called the multiplex PCR reads with MiXCR, one entry per CDR3 protein. The table lists a few hundred thousand distinct CDR3 sequences, about 15% of them singletons. The specimen sequenced was blood. These receptors all stem from a young woman with Graves' hyperthyroidism. The CDR3 runs from the conserved cysteine through the conserved F or W. A D gene is named only where the DNA matches it firmly. Some rows have no size entry. The others give once, few or many, or a class for an expanded clone.

clone_size | j_call | d_call | v_call | cdr3_nt | cdr3_aa
NA | TRBJ2-7 | TRBD2 | TRBV14 | TGTGCCAGCAGCCAAGATAGCGGGACACGCTACGAGCAGTACTTC | CASSQDSGTRYEQYF
many | TRBJ2-3 | TRBD2 | TRBV7-2 | TGTGCCAGCAGCCTGGGACTAGAGGATACGCAGTATTTT | CASSLGLEDTQYF
few | TRBJ2-7 | TRBD1 | TRBV11-2 | TGTGCCAGCAGCCGACTGACAGGGGCTGTGTACGAGCAGTACTTC | CASSRLTGAVYEQYF
NA | TRBJ2-1 | NA | TRBV28 | TGTGCCAGCAGTTTCTCCACCGGGACAATCGATGAGCAGTTCTTC | CASSFSTGTIDEQFF
few | TRBJ2-3 | TRBD2 | TRBV27 | TGTGCCAGCAGGCTTAGCGGGTACACAGATACGCAGTATTTT | CASRLSGYTDTQYF
many | TRBJ1-2 | NA | TRBV27 | TGTGCCAGCAGTTCCCGGGGGGGATTCTATGGCTACACCTTC | CASSSRGGFYGYTF
many | TRBJ1-1 | NA | TRBV30 | TGTGCCTGGAGTACAGGGAGGTGGAACACTGAAGCTTTCTTT | CAWSTGRWNTEAFF
few | TRBJ1-2 | TRBD1 | TRBV28 | TGTGCCAGCAGTTCCCAGGCCGGGACAGGAATTAACTATGGCTACACCTTC | CASSSQAGTGINYGYTF
few | TRBJ2-3 | NA | TRBV28 | TGTGCCAGCAGTTTACCGGACGGGACAGATACGCAGTATTTT | CASSLPDGTDTQYF
many | TRBJ2-3 | NA | TRBV18 | TGTGCCAGCTCACCCGGTGCGGGGGATACGCAGTATTTT | CASSPGAGDTQYF
few | TRBJ1-2 | TRBD1 | TRBV9 | TGTGCCAGCAGTCCCGGACAGGGCCTTACCTATGGCTACACCTTC | CASSPGQGLTYGYTF
few | TRBJ2-7 | TRBD2 | TRBV19 | TGTGCCAGTAGGGACAGAGCGGGACTAGACGCCTACGAGCAGTACTTC | CASRDRAGLDAYEQYF
many | TRBJ2-7 | NA | TRBV28 | TGTGCCAGCAGTTTGTATCCGAGCTCCTACGAGCAGTACTTC | CASSLYPSSYEQYF
many | TRBJ2-5 | NA | TRBV24-1 | TGTGCCACCAGTGAGTCTGGGTCTAGGGAGACCCAGTACTTC | CATSESGSRETQYF
many | TRBJ1-6 | NA | TRBV6-1 | TGTGCCAGCAGTTCAAGAGGTGGGACCACAATTAACCTTTCACCCCTCCACTTT | CASSSRGGTTINLSPLHF
many | TRBJ2-1 | TRBD2 | TRBV2 | TGTGCCAGCAGTGGGGGACTAGCTTCCTCCGGTGAGCAGTTCTTC | CASSGGLASSGEQFF
many | TRBJ1-1 | NA | TRBV28 | TGTGCCAGCAGTTTAACCGCCGGGAACACTGAAGCTTTCTTT | CASSLTAGNTEAFF
NA | TRBJ2-3 | NA | TRBV20-1 | TGCAGTGCTAGGGGGCTGGCGACAAACACAGATACGCAGTATTTT | CSARGLATNTDTQYF
few | TRBJ2-2 | NA | TRBV9 | TGTGCCAGCACTCAACTACAGGGAATCAGCACCGGGGAGCTGTTTTTT | CASTQLQGISTGELFF
NA | TRBJ2-5 | TRBD2 | TRBV20-1 | TGCAGTGCTAGACCCGGGACTAGCGCTGAGACCCAGTACTTC | CSARPGTSAETQYF
many | TRBJ2-7 | NA | TRBV18 | TGTGCCAGCTCACCACACGACGAGCAGTACTTC | CASSPHDEQYF
NA | TRBJ2-1 | NA | TRBV9 | TGTGCCAGCAGCGTAGTGCCAACCTACGAGCAGTTCTTC | CASSVVPTYEQFF
few | TRBJ2-1 | TRBD2 | TRBV5-1 | TGCGCCAGCAGCTCATTATTAGCGGGAGGGCTCCACAATGAGCAGTTCTTC | CASSSLLAGGLHNEQFF
many | TRBJ2-3 | NA | TRBV6-1 | TGTGCCAGCAAAGTGGCGGATACGCAGTATTTT | CASKVADTQYF
NA | TRBJ2-1 | NA | TRBV28 | TGTGCCAGCAGGCCCCCCGGGGCGTTCCACAATGAGCAGTTCTTC | CASRPPGAFHNEQFF
many | TRBJ2-7 | NA | TRBV20-1 | TGCAGTGCTAGGGGTGGGGCACTGAGCGAGCAGTACTTC | CSARGGALSEQYF
NA | TRBJ2-1 | TRBD1 | TRBV7-9 | TGTGCCAGCAGAAGACAGGGGGCAGGGGGGAATGAGCAGTTCTTC | CASRRQGAGGNEQFF
many | TRBJ2-7 | TRBD2 | TRBV12-3/TRBV12-4 | TGTGCCAGCAGTTTTAGCGGGAGGGCCAATTACGAGCAGTACTTC | CASSFSGRANYEQYF
NA | TRBJ2-7 | TRBD2 | TRBV5-1 | TGCGCCAGCAGCCTGGTTAGCGGGCATTCCTACGAGCAGTACTTC | CASSLVSGHSYEQYF
few | TRBJ2-1 | NA | TRBV25-1 | TGTGCCAGCAGTGAATCCTGGGTAGGCAGTGAGCAGTTCTTC | CASSESWVGSEQFF
many | TRBJ2-7 | TRBD2 | TRBV18 | TGTGCCAGCTCACCGGGGGCGGGAGGTAACGAGCAGTACTTC | CASSPGAGGNEQYF
few | TRBJ2-5 | TRBD2 | TRBV18 | TGTGCCAGCTCACCTATACCGACTAGCGGGCGGGAGACCCAGTACTTC | CASSPIPTSGRETQYF
NA | TRBJ1-5 | NA | TRBV27 | TGTGCCAGCAGCCTAGTGGAGGGGCCCCAGCATTTT | CASSLVEGPQHF
few | TRBJ2-7 | NA | TRBV7-3 | TGTGCCAGCAGCCTCCACAGGGTTAGGGGCTACGAGCAGTACTTC | CASSLHRVRGYEQYF
many | TRBJ2-1 | NA | TRBV11-2 | TGTGCCAGCAGCTTAGCGCCCCAAGGGAATGAGCAGTTCTTC | CASSLAPQGNEQFF
many | TRBJ2-1 | NA | TRBV25-1 | TGTGCCAGCAGTGTCTCGGGACTGAAAATCTCCTACAATGAGCAGTTCTTC | CASSVSGLKISYNEQFF
many | TRBJ2-2 | NA | TRBV28 | TGTGCCAGCACGACTGAGGACAGCCCCACCGGGGAGCTGTTTTTT | CASTTEDSPTGELFF
NA | TRBJ1-6 | TRBD1 | TRBV9 | TGTGCCAGCAGCACGAGACAGGGGGCGACAACGGATTCACCCCTCCACTTT | CASSTRQGATTDSPLHF
NA | TRBJ2-7 | NA | TRBV18 | TGTGCCAGCTCACCACCGGAGGTGCCCTACGAGCAGTACTTC | CASSPPEVPYEQYF
few | TRBJ2-2 | NA | TRBV7-9 | TGTGCCAGCAGCTCGAACAGGGAGGGCACCGGGGAGCTGTTTTTT | CASSSNREGTGELFF
many | TRBJ2-7 | NA | TRBV18 | TGTGCCAGCTCTGGGGACACTTTTTATAGCGAGCAGTACTTC | CASSGDTFYSEQYF
few | TRBJ2-2 | NA | TRBV4-1 | TGCGCCAGCAGCCAAGTACCCACCGGGGAGCTGTTTTTT | CASSQVPTGELFF
NA | TRBJ2-7 | NA | TRBV15 | TGTGCCACCAGCAGAGGCGGTAGCGGAACCTACGAGCAGTACTTC | CATSRGGSGTYEQYF
many | TRBJ2-1 | TRBD1 | TRBV6-1 | TGTGCCAGCAGTGAAGGGACAGGGGTCAATGAGCAGTTCTTC | CASSEGTGVNEQFF